Following are 22 T cell receptor beta chains from one sample sequenced in a study of blood T cell repertoires in COVID-19. The protocol was immunoSEQ multiplex PCR, while the TCRdb copy is restricted to in-frame clones and leaves out a portion. The table shows more than 200,000 clones, with around 90% occurring only once. Sequencing input: peripheral blood. The receptors derive from a man between 65 and 85 years old with acute or convalescent COVID-19.

The chain recombines TRBV30 with TRBJ1-1; TRBD1 is a possible D gene (5 bases). V was clipped by 1 base and J by 2 bases, with 14 bases between them. The CDR3 consists of 15 residues. Germline V gene lookup returns CDR1 GTSNPN and CDR2 SVGIG (reference sequence). The CDR3 coding sequence is TGTGCCTGGAGTGCATTTTCGACAGTTAACACTGAAGCTTTCTTT. Its translation: CAWSAFSTVNTEAFF.

This chain joins TRBV7-3 and TRBJ2-1, with D possibly TRBD2 on 6 matching bases. V was cut by 6 bases and J by 5 bases, with 14 bases left in between. The length of the CDR3 is 14 residues. Germline CDR1 SGHTA, CDR2 FQGTGA. Written as DNA, the CDR3 is TGTGCCAGCAGTGCTAGCGAGATAAACAATGAGCAGTTCTTC. Its protein is CASSASEINNEQFF. The complete variable domain, with remaining parts taken from reference TRBV7-3 and TRBJ2-1, reads GAGVSQTPSNKVTEKGKYVELRCDPISGHTALYWYRQSLGQGPEFLIYFQGTGAADDSGLPNDRFFAVRPEGSVSTLKIQRTERGDSAVYLCASSASEINNEQFFGPGTRLTVL.

The chain joins TRBV25-1 to TRBJ1-2; 11 bases map to TRBD1. V shed 4 bases and J 4 bases; nucleotides not matched to a gene: 5. The CDR3 extends over 15 amino acids. Germline values: CDR1 MGHDK, CDR2 SYGVNS. Written as DNA, the CDR3 is TGTGCCAGCAGTGGGACAGGGGGCGCTTCCTATGGCTACACCTTC. It yields the protein CASSGTGGASYGYTF.

The V and J genes are TRBV6-5 and TRBJ1-1, with 7 bases aligning to TRBD1. With V trimmed by 5 bases and J by 4 bases, 7 bases remained unmatched. Germline CDR1 and CDR2: MNHEY and SVGAGI. There are 14 residues in the CDR3. The CDR3 sequence is CASSLNRGTTEAFF. CDR3 coding DNA: TGTGCCAGCAGTCTAAACAGGGGTACCACTGAAGCTTTCTTT.

The chain recombines TRBV3-1 (or the pseudogene TRBV3-2) with TRBJ2-1; TRBD2 aligns across 10 bases. CDR1 is LGHDT and CDR2 is YNNKEL in the germline V gene (reference sequence). This CDR3 comprises 15 residues. Trimming removed 6 bases from V and 3 bases from J; junction bases left unmatched: 5. The CDR3 coding sequence is TGTGCCAGCAGGCTAGCGGGAGACGGCTACAATGAGCAGTTCTTC. This encodes CASRLAGDGYNEQFF.

V and J are TRBV4-3 and TRBJ2-3, with 8 bases that match TRBD1. Germline V gene data show CDR1 as LGHNA and CDR2 as YSLEER. This CDR3 contains 16 residues. V lost 3 bases to trimming and J lost 0 bases; unmatched junction nucleotides: 5. The CDR3 DNA reads TGCGCCAGCAGCCAGGACAGGGCGGTTAGCACAGATACGCAGTATTTT. This translates into CASSQDRAVSTDTQYF.

This sequence joins TRBV3-1 (or the pseudogene TRBV3-2) and TRBJ2-1, with 8 bases matching TRBD1. Germline-derived CDR1 and CDR2 are LGHDT and YNNKEL (reference sequence). V lost 4 bases, J lost 9 bases, and 11 bases stayed unmatched. The CDR3 covers 15 residues. The CDR3 loop reads CASSLQGAMGGEQFF. The CDR3 DNA follows: TGTGCCAGCAGCCTCCAGGGGGCAATGGGTGGTGAGCAGTTCTTC.

The V call is TRBV28, the J call TRBJ2-3, with TRBD1 as a possible D gene (5 bases). V was clipped by 8 bases and J by 2 bases, with 11 bases between them. The CDR3 contains 13 residues. The V gene's germline CDR1 is MDHEN and CDR2 SYDVKM. Written as DNA, the CDR3 is TGTGCCAGCCACAGACAGAACACAGATACGCAGTATTTT. This translates into CASHRQNTDTQYF.

This clone has more than one count but fewer than ten. The gene calls are TRBV6-6 and TRBJ1-1; the D is unclear. CDR1 and CDR2 from the germline V gene are MNHNY and SVGAGI (reference sequence). The length of the CDR3 is 14 residues. The V gene lost 2 bases and the J gene lost 4 bases, with 11 bases spanning the gap. The chain's CDR3 is CASSYDQVATEAFF. CDR3 DNA sequence: TGTGCCAGCAGTTACGACCAGGTGGCCACTGAAGCTTTCTTT.

This rearrangement joins TRBV3-1 (or the pseudogene TRBV3-2) to TRBJ1-1; D is uncertain. V lost 5 bases and J 9 bases, leaving 16 bases between the germline ends. There are 13 residues in the CDR3. Germline CDR1 reads LGHDT; CDR2 reads YNNKEL (reference sequence). The CDR3 nucleotides are TGTGCCAGCAGCGATCGCCAACGACTACAAGCTTTCTTT. It codes for CASSDRQRLQAFF.

The V call is TRBV28, the J call TRBJ2-7, with D possibly being TRBD2 (6 bases). Per germline, CDR1 MDHEN and CDR2 SYDVKM. Trimming cost V 4 bases and J 2 bases, with 15 bases left between them. The CDR3 sequence is 15 residues long. As DNA, the CDR3 is TGTGCCAGCAGTTCCACTAGCACCTACACCTACGAGCAGTACTTC. As protein: CASSSTSTYTYEQYF.

This chain joins TRBV12-3 or TRBV12-4 and TRBJ1-2; D call uncertain. The CDR3 runs to 13 residues. V lost 6 bases, J lost 4 bases, and 12 bases lay in between. The CDR3 DNA is TGTGCCAGCAGGGCCGTAAATGTCTATGGCTACACCTTC. Amino acids: CASRAVNVYGYTF.

This clone was observed a single time. This chain uses TRBV10-3 with TRBJ1-6; D uncertain. Trimming shortened V by 4 bases and J by 8 bases, and 12 bases separated the two germline ends. Germline V lookup: CDR1 ENHRY, CDR2 SYGVKD. The CDR3 has 14 residues. The CDR3 protein is CAISAPAGDSPLHF. In DNA, the CDR3 is TGTGCCATCAGTGCCCCGGCCGGGGATTCACCCCTCCACTTT.

This chain connects TRBV5-1 to TRBJ1-3; TRBD1 is a possible D gene (5 bases). V was trimmed by 6 bases and J by 1 base, leaving 20 bases between them. There are 17 residues in the CDR3. CDR1 is SGHRS and CDR2 is YFSETQ in the germline V gene. The CDR3 spells CASKGGHDRASGNTIYF. The CDR3 DNA sequence: TGCGCCAGCAAGGGAGGCCACGACAGAGCTTCTGGAAACACCATATATTTT. The full variable domain, in which reference TRBV5-1 and TRBJ1-3 provide the parts outside the CDR3, is KAGVTQTPRYLIKTRGQQVTLSCSPISGHRSVSWYQQTPGQGLQFLFEYFSETQRNKGNFPGRFSGRQFSNSRSEMNVSTLELGDSALYLCASKGGHDRASGNTIYFGEGSWLTVV.

The rearrangement links TRBV6-2 or TRBV6-3 to TRBJ2-2; D ambiguous. CDR1 and CDR2 (germline): MNHEY, SVGEGT. CDR3 length: 13 amino acids. Trimming stripped 6 bases from V and 4 bases from J, with 9 bases between. The CDR3 sequence is CASSIGPTGELFF. In DNA form, the CDR3 reads TGTGCCAGCAGCATCGGTCCCACCGGGGAGCTGTTTTTT.

V is TRBV7-2 and J is TRBJ2-5; no clear D gene. The germline V and J ends were trimmed by 1 base and 5 bases, with 14 bases remaining between them. The CDR3 is 15 residues long. Germline V gives CDR1 SGHTA, CDR2 FQGNSA. CDR3 protein: CASSLGIKPSETQYF. Written as DNA, the CDR3 is TGTGCCAGCAGCTTAGGAATAAAGCCCTCGGAGACCCAGTACTTC.

The rearrangement links TRBV5-4 to TRBJ2-3; D unresolved. Germline CDR1 reads SGHNT; CDR2 reads YYREEE (reference sequence). Trimming pared 4 bases from V and 5 bases from J, leaving 23 bases between. This CDR3 comprises 17 residues. The DNA of the CDR3 is TGTGCCAGCAGCCCCCTTGGCGGCTCCTACGTCGGAGATACGCAGTATTTT. Translating it yields CASSPLGGSYVGDTQYF.

There are a few counts of this clone. Other DNA sequences in the sample encode the same CDR3. The gene calls are TRBV9 and TRBJ1-1, with no clear D. Trimming shortened V by 4 bases and J by 1 base, and 8 bases separated the two germline ends. The CDR3 runs 13 residues. Germline V gene lookup returns CDR1 SGDLS and CDR2 YYNGEE. Written as DNA, the CDR3 is TGTGCCAGCAGCTCCCGACAGAACACTGAAGCTTTCTTT. Protein: CASSSRQNTEAFF. Complete variable domain (other parts from reference TRBV9 and TRBJ1-1): DSGVTQTPKHLITATGQRVTLRCSPRSGDLSVYWYQQSLDQGLQFLIQYYNGEERAKGNILERFSAQQFPDLHSELNLSSLELGDSALYFCASSSRQNTEAFFGQGTRLTVV.

There are many counts of this clone. The chain couples TRBV6-5 to TRBJ2-2, with 14 positions matching TRBD2. The ends lost 4 bases at V and 7 bases at J; junction bases unmatched: 5. This CDR3 is built from 16 residues. Germline CDR1 reads MNHEY; CDR2 reads SVGAGI. The CDR3, as DNA: TGTGCCAGCAGTTCCCAGACTAGCGGGAGGGGCGGGGAGCTGTTTTTT. This sequence encodes CASSSQTSGRGGELFF.

CDR3 in amino acids: CASSPQVTSSSYNEQFF. The CDR3 region has the DNA TGTGCCAGCAGTCCACAAGTCACCTCTAGCTCCTACAATGAGCAGTTCTTC. The chain couples TRBV3-1 (or the pseudogene TRBV3-2) to TRBJ2-1; D ambiguous. V lost 6 bases and J lost 0, with 18 bases in between. The V gene's germline CDR1 is LGHDT and CDR2 YNNKEL (reference sequence). This CDR3 contains 17 residues.

The gene calls are TRBV6-2 or TRBV6-3 and TRBJ2-3; a possible D gene is TRBD1 (5 bases). Germline CDR1 reads MNHEY; CDR2 reads SVGEGT. This CDR3 is 17 amino acids long. Trimming left V 6 bases short and J 1 base short, with 20 bases between. CDR3 nucleotide sequence: TGTGCCAGCAGCCGACCCACGTTCGCGACAGGCACAGATACGCAGTATTTT. Encoded protein: CASSRPTFATGTDTQYF.

The chain joins TRBV2 to TRBJ2-7, with TRBD1 matching over 7 bases. Germline CDR1 reads SNHLY; CDR2 reads FYNNEI. The trim removed 7 bases at V and 6 bases at J, leaving 9 bases unmatched. This CDR3 comprises 13 residues. The CDR3 DNA reads TGTGCCAGCACCCGCACATACAGGGGCGAGCAGTACTTC. Its translation is CASTRTYRGEQYF.